This T cell receptor beta chain is drawn from a study of blood T cell repertoires in COVID-19. Study-level background: Acute and convalescent COVID-19 specimens originated in the United States, Italy and Spain.

The CDR3 is 16 residues long. Trimming removed 4 bases from V and 2 bases from J; junction bases left unmatched: 4. The germline CDR1 and CDR2 sequences are SGHRS and YFSETQ. Original analysis: Amplification from reference gene primers served as the basis for estimated nucleated cell counts. Data came from immunoSEQ multiplex PCR; TCRdb stores just in-frame clones and leaves some out. Clone size and V and J calls were adopted from that table, with D and trimming inferred from the DNA. This table holds some 150,000 clones, 70% to 90% found once. Sequencing was performed on PBMCs or T cells enriched from blood (not recorded which). This rearrangement joins TRBV5-1 to TRBJ2-3, with TRBD2 identical over 13 bases. The TCR originated in a woman aged 40-49 years who had recovered from COVID-19. The CDR3 region is CASSPGLAGVTDTQYF. The CDR3 DNA reads TGCGCCAGCAGCCCCGGACTAGCGGGGGTCACAGATACGCAGTATTTT.